This note documents a single T cell receptor beta chain sequence. Its antigen is currently unknown. Produced via immunoSEQ multiplex PCR; TCRdb's table is partial and in-frame only. The repertoire holds some 31,000 clones, with 85% to 95% as singletons. The entry originates in a study of graft-versus-host responses after intestinal transplantation. Overall study: Following induction with anti-thymocyte globulin, all recipients were given tacrolimus and steroids for three to four years.

Germline loops: CDR1 SGHDN, CDR2 FVKESK. This CDR3 spans 16 amino acids. Trimming removed 6 bases from V and 1 base from J; junction bases left unmatched: 11. Study-wide findings and caveats: In recipient marrow, GvH clones were found, and some appeared first in ileum or blood.

This sequence joins TRBV14 and TRBJ2-5, with TRBD1 identical over 7 bases. The receptor comes from a human patient who received an intestinal transplant, so some T cells may come from the graft donor. This material consisted of PBMCs, taken roughly 62 days after intestinal transplant. CDR3 amino acids: CASSTGTAITQETQYF. CDR3 DNA sequence: TGTGCCAGCAGTACCGGGACAGCGATCACCCAAGAGACCCAGTACTTC.